What follows are 20 T cell receptor beta chains derived from one specimen sequenced in a study of OX40 agonist ivuxolimab in advanced cancers. Profiling relied on immunoSEQ multiplex PCR, and the TCRdb table lists in-frame clones only, not all of them. The sample records 100,000 or so clones, roughly 94% being singletons. Here the sequenced sample was CD4+ or CD8+ T cells sorted from blood, taken in a trial of the OX40 agonist ivuxolimab. The receptors were gathered from an adult with an advanced solid tumor such as melanoma, head and neck, liver or kidney cancer.

V and J are TRBV15 and TRBJ2-3; weak D call: TRBD2 (6 bases). The V end was cut by 1 base, the J end by 2 bases, with 13 bases between. This CDR3 spans 16 amino acids. The germline V gene has CDR1 LNHNV and CDR2 YYDKDF (reference sequence). The CDR3 here is CATSRAGGDFTDTQYF. Written as DNA, the CDR3 is TGTGCCACCAGCAGAGCCGGAGGGGATTTCACAGATACGCAGTATTTT.

Here the CDR3 reads CASSPVVNSGELFF. The CDR3 DNA is TGTGCCAGCAGCCCCGTGGTTAACTCCGGGGAGCTGTTTTTT. The chain combines TRBV5-6 with TRBJ2-2; D remains ambiguous. The CDR3 has 14 residues. V lost 4 bases and J lost 6, with 13 bases in between. The V gene's germline CDR1 is SGHDT and CDR2 YYEEEE. The full variable domain, in which reference TRBV5-6 and TRBJ2-2 provide the parts outside the CDR3, is DAGVTQSPTHLIKTRGQQVTLRCSPKSGHDTVSWYQQALGQGPQFIFQYYEEEERQRGNFPDRFSGHQFPNYSSELNVNALLLGDSALYLCASSPVVNSGELFFGEGSRLTVL.

This chain joins TRBV10-3 and TRBJ2-1; TRBD1 might be the D (5 bases). Trimming removed 8 bases at V and 4 bases at J, with 9 bases between. This CDR3 contains 12 residues. Germline CDR1 ENHRY, CDR2 SYGVKD. CDR3 loop: CAISDRYNEQFF. In DNA form, the CDR3 reads TGTGCCATCTCCGACAGATACAATGAGCAGTTCTTC.

The rearrangement joins TRBV7-2 to TRBJ2-2; no reliable D call. The V gene lost 2 bases and the J gene lost 5 bases, with 12 bases spanning the gap. The CDR3 contains 15 residues. CDR1 SGHTA and CDR2 FQGNSA come from the germline V gene. The DNA of the CDR3 is TGTGCCAGCAGCTTACGCATGGAACGGACCGGGGAGCTGTTTTTT. Amino acids: CASSLRMERTGELFF.

This clone was detected only a few times. The V and J genes are TRBV6-5 and TRBJ1-2, with D uncertain. Germline V CDR1 and CDR2: MNHEY, SVGAGI. The V end was cut by 6 bases, the J end by 10 bases, with 12 bases between. There are 11 residues in the CDR3. The DNA for the CDR3 is TGTGCCAGCAGGTCCCGCCAGGACTACACCTTC. This encodes CASRSRQDYTF.

The chain employs TRBV5-1 and TRBJ2-1; tentative D call: TRBD2 (6 bases). V was trimmed by 3 bases and J by 1 base, leaving 20 bases between them. The CDR3 has 18 residues. Germline CDR1 reads SGHRS; CDR2 reads YFSETQ. CDR3: CASSSTSSSVASYNEQFF. In nucleotides, the CDR3 is TGCGCCAGCAGCTCAACATCATCTAGCGTGGCATCCTACAATGAGCAGTTCTTC.

The genes are TRBV6-5 and TRBJ2-5, with no clear D. Germline assignment: CDR1 MNHEY and CDR2 SVGAGI. CDR3 length: 13 residues. V lost 2 bases and J 3 bases, leaving 7 bases between the germline ends. CDR3 sequence: CASSYGQKETQYF. CDR3 nucleotides: TGTGCCAGCAGTTACGGGCAAAAAGAGACCCAGTACTTC.

The chain couples TRBV29-1 to TRBJ2-2; D assignment may be TRBD1 or TRBD2 (5 bases each). Germline assignment: CDR1 SQVTM and CDR2 ANQGSEA. Trimming took off 4 bases at V and 0 bases at J, with 15 bases between the two ends. The CDR3 consists of 16 residues. CDR3 protein: CSVGSSGRANTGELFF. The CDR3, as DNA: TGCAGCGTTGGATCGTCGGGACGTGCGAACACCGGGGAGCTGTTTTTT.

The chain uses TRBV18 and TRBJ2-7; 7 nucleotides agree with TRBD1. Trimming at V came to 6 bases and at J to 3 bases, leaving 5 bases not matched to a gene. Germline V CDR1 and CDR2: KGHSH, LQKENI. The CDR3 spans 13 residues. This CDR3 is CASSKRDSYEQYF. CDR3 bases: TGTGCCAGCTCTAAGAGGGACAGCTACGAGCAGTACTTC.

The chain combines TRBV15 with TRBJ1-1; weak D call: TRBD1 (5 bases). Trimming took off 1 base at V and 5 bases at J, with 20 bases between the two ends. The CDR3 length is 17 residues. Germline V gene data show CDR1 as LNHNV and CDR2 as YYDKDF (reference sequence). The CDR3 coding sequence is TGTGCCACCAGCAGAGGCCCCAAATTCGCAGGGAGTACTGAAGCTTTCTTT. Translated: CATSRGPKFAGSTEAFF.

This sequence joins TRBV28 and TRBJ1-3, with D possibly matching TRBD1 (5 bases). The CDR3 runs to 14 residues. V was cut by 8 bases and J by 0 bases, with 11 bases left in between. In germline, CDR1 is MDHEN, CDR2 SYDVKM. The CDR3 nucleotides read TGTGCCAGCTTCTCAGGGCACTCTGGAAACACCATATATTTT. This translates into CASFSGHSGNTIYF.

V is TRBV7-7 and J is TRBJ1-3; D not certain. Germline V gene sequence: CDR1 SSHAT, CDR2 FNYEAQ (reference sequence). The CDR3 runs to 15 residues. The V end lost 5 bases, the J end lost 2 bases, and 13 bases lay between the germline ends. This CDR3 reads CASSPDAGPGNTIYF. DNA of the CDR3: TGTGCCAGCAGCCCCGATGCCGGGCCTGGAAACACCATATATTTT.

The rearrangement uses TRBV11-3 and TRBJ2-6, with TRBD1 identical over 10 bases. With V trimmed by 5 bases and J by 3 bases, 7 bases remained unmatched. The CDR3 consists of 17 residues. Germline V gene lookup returns CDR1 SGHNT and CDR2 YENEEA. The chain's CDR3 is CASSLRTGGGGANVLTF. As DNA, the CDR3 is TGTGCCAGCAGCCTACGGACAGGGGGTGGTGGGGCCAACGTCCTGACTTTC.

V usage is TRBV7-6 and J usage is TRBJ2-5, with D maybe TRBD1 (5 bases). This CDR3 comprises 17 residues. V lost 0 bases, J lost 1 base, and 15 bases lay in between. CDR1 is SGHVS, CDR2 FNYEAQ, per germline. The CDR3 is CASSLALIRQTQETQYF. In nucleotides, the CDR3 is TGTGCCAGCAGCTTAGCGCTAATACGACAGACCCAAGAGACCCAGTACTTC.

This clone was observed a handful of times. The CDR3 spells CASSQPGQRGYTF. The CDR3 nucleotides are TGCGCCAGCAGCCAACCCGGACAGAGAGGCTACACCTTC. The chain links TRBV4-1 to TRBJ1-2, with TRBD1 as a possible D gene (6 bases). Germline V gene data show CDR1 as MGHRA and CDR2 as YSYEKL. This CDR3 is built from 13 residues. Trimming stripped 2 bases from V and 8 bases from J, with 12 bases between.

This clone showed up just once. CDR3 nucleotides: TGTGCCAGCAAGACCGGGGACAGGGAGTCTGGCTACACCTTC. It encodes CASKTGDRESGYTF. This chain joins TRBV6-1 and TRBJ1-2; 9 bases align to TRBD1. The CDR3 runs 14 residues. Per the germline V gene, CDR1 is MNHNS and CDR2 is SASEGT. The V gene end was trimmed by 7 bases and the J gene end by 7 bases; junction bases not matched to a gene: 10.

The rearrangement links TRBV11-2 to TRBJ2-7; weak D call: TRBD1 (6 bases). CDR3 length: 14 residues. Germline CDR1 is SGHAT and CDR2 is FQNNGV. The ends were cut back, 5 bases at V and 1 base at J, with 12 bases in the middle. CDR3 region: CASSPPGQSYEQYF. In DNA form, the CDR3 reads TGTGCCAGCAGCCCGCCCGGACAGTCCTACGAGCAGTACTTC.

The chain recombines TRBV15 with TRBJ1-1, with D possibly being TRBD1 (5 bases). Germline CDR1 and CDR2: LNHNV and YYDKDF (reference sequence). The CDR3 covers 15 residues. V lost 1 base and J lost 4, with 13 bases in between. CDR3 sequence: CATSRVEGHGTEAFF. CDR3 DNA sequence: TGTGCCACCAGCAGAGTAGAGGGGCACGGCACTGAAGCTTTCTTT.

This clone has a single count. The CDR3 DNA reads TGTGCCAGCAGCACAGGGGTGCGGGAGCAGTACTTC. Translating gives CASSTGVREQYF. The chain links TRBV6-5 to TRBJ2-7, with TRBD1 identical over 7 bases. Germline lookup yields CDR1 MNHEY and CDR2 SVGAGI. Trimming at V came to 6 bases and at J to 7 bases, leaving 6 bases not matched to a gene. This CDR3 spans 12 amino acids.

The chain joins TRBV14 to TRBJ2-3, with 7 bases that match TRBD2. Trimming cost V 2 bases and J 3 bases; bases outside gene matches: 8. The CDR3 loop spans 16 amino acids. The germline V gene encodes CDR1 SGHDN and CDR2 FVKESK. The CDR3 nucleotides read TGTGCCAGCAGCCAACTCCGGGGGGTGGGGACAGATACGCAGTATTTT. As protein: CASSQLRGVGTDTQYF.